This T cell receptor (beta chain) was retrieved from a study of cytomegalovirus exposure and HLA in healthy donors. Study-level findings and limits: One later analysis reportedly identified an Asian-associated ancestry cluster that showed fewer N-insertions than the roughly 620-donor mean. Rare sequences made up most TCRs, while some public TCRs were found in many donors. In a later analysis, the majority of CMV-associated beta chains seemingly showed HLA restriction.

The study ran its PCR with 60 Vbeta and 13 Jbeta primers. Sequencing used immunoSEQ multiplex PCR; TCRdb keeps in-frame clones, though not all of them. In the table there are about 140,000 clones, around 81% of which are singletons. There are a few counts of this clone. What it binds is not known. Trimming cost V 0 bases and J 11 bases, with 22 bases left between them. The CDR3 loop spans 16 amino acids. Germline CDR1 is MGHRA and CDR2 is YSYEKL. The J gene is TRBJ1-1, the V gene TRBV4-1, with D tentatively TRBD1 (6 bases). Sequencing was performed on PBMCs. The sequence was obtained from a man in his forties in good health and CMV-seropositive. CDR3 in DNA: TGCGCCAGCAGCCAAGACCCCTCAGGGGCGTCCATCACGGCTTTCTTT. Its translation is CASSQDPSGASITAFF.